Presented here are 27 T cell receptor beta chains from one specimen sequenced in a study of T cells in Graves' hyperthyroidism and ophthalmopathy (dated by TCRdb to the late 2010s). The method was multiplex PCR. TCRdb names Illumina HiSeq 2000 as the instrument used. TCR beta CDR3 regions were amplified from RNA transcripts. For the first round of RT-PCR on the TCR CDR3, the HTBI primer set was used together with the Qiagen OneStep RT-PCR kit. TCRdb took the public reads, trimmed them with fastp at Q25, ran MiXCR for clone calling and kept in-frame beta chains. Under each unique CDR3 protein, matching rows form one entry showing the most common genes and DNA. For this sample the table gives approximately 690,000 distinct CDR3 sequences, of which around 15% were detected only once. Clones ranked in the top ten supply 9.5% to 15% of the sample. The sequencing sample was made of blood. The origin of the receptors is a woman in her 50s with Graves' ophthalmopathy.

This clonotype was counted ten times or more. The chain links TRBV10-3 to TRBJ1-2, with a possible D match to TRBD1 (5 bases). The ends were cut back, 6 bases at V and 2 bases at J, with 19 bases in the middle. The CDR3 loop spans 16 amino acids. Germline CDR1 reads ENHRY; CDR2 reads SYGVKD. CDR3 amino acids: CAIRPVVLDSNYGYTF. The CDR3 DNA reads TGTGCCATCAGGCCCGTTGTCCTTGACAGCAACTATGGCTACACCTTC.

The V and J genes are TRBV11-2 and TRBJ2-7, with 13 positions matching TRBD2. Germline loops: CDR1 SGHAT, CDR2 FQNNGV. The CDR3 runs to 17 residues. The ends lost 6 bases at V and 5 bases at J; junction bases unmatched: 13. The CDR3 here is CASRPGLAGARGHEQYF. DNA of the CDR3: TGTGCCAGCAGACCTGGACTAGCGGGGGCCCGGGGCCACGAGCAGTACTTC.

In this sample, this clonotype turned up many times. The rearrangement joins TRBV11-2 to TRBJ2-1, with 11 bases identical to TRBD2. CDR1 SGHAT and CDR2 FQNNGV come from the germline V gene. This CDR3 is built from 16 residues. With 6 bases clipped from V and 8 bases from J, the junction kept 12 bases outside the gene matches. The CDR3 DNA reads as TGTGCCAGCAGTCGAAATCTAGCGGGAGGCCGGGATGAGCAGTTCTTC. Protein: CASSRNLAGGRDEQFF.

This clonotype was detected ten times or more. The genes are TRBV20-1 and TRBJ1-5, with 8 bases that match TRBD1. The J segment lost 4 bases and the V segment lost 4 bases, leaving 3 bases of the junction unmatched. This CDR3 is 13 amino acids long. CDR1 DFQATT and CDR2 SNEGSKA come from the germline V gene (reference sequence). The CDR3 loop reads CSAIRQGNQPQHF. The CDR3, as DNA: TGCAGTGCTATTAGACAGGGGAATCAGCCCCAGCATTTT.

V gene TRBV5-4 combines with J gene TRBJ2-5; TRBD2 agrees at 8 bases. Germline CDR1 reads SGHNT; CDR2 reads YYREEE (reference sequence). With 0 bases clipped from V and 1 base from J, the junction kept 11 bases outside the gene matches. There are 18 residues in the CDR3. DNA of the CDR3: TGTGCCAGCAGCTTGGCCGAGGAACTAGCGGTGCGCCAAGAGACCCAGTACTTC. Translated: CASSLAEELAVRQETQYF.

This clonotype was seen a single time. V is TRBV12-3 or TRBV12-4 and J is TRBJ1-2; no definite D call. Trimming took 5 bases from V and 8 from J, leaving 18 bases between them. The CDR3 extends over 14 amino acids. The CDR3, as DNA: TGTGCCAGCAGTCCCTATCCTTTCCAGAGGGGCTACACCTTC. It encodes CASSPYPFQRGYTF.

This clonotype occurred many times. The chain joins TRBV4-3 to TRBJ2-5; no clear D. The CDR3 spans 13 residues. The ends were cut back, 3 bases at V and 5 bases at J, with 10 bases in the middle. Germline assignment: CDR1 LGHNA and CDR2 YSLEER. CDR3 nucleotide sequence: TGCGCCAGCAGCCACCTCCTATGGGAGACCCAGTACTTC. Translated: CASSHLLWETQYF.

A remark on this clonotype: A much larger clone is a single base away; this may be a read error. The chain joins TRBV3-1 to TRBJ2-3, with 7 bases matching TRBD2. The germline gives CDR1 LGHDT, CDR2 YNNKEL (reference sequence). The CDR3 length is 15 residues. The CDR3 loop reads CTSSQGGAGTDTQYF. CDR3 coding DNA: TGTACCAGCAGCCAGGGAGGGGCAGGCACAGATACGCAGTATTTT.

This clonotype showed up many times. The chain employs TRBV3-1 and TRBJ1-2, with TRBD1 as a possible D gene (5 bases). Trimming took 2 bases from V and 4 from J, leaving 14 bases between them. The CDR3 runs to 15 residues. Germline V gene data show CDR1 as LGHDT and CDR2 as YNNKEL (reference sequence). CDR3 protein: CASSQRSGTVYGYTF. CDR3 nucleotides: TGTGCCAGCAGCCAACGTTCCGGGACTGTCTATGGCTACACCTTC.

In regard to this clonotype: A much larger clone lies a single base off, so this may be a read error. The gene calls are TRBV6-1 and TRBJ1-1, with 8 bases aligning to TRBD1. CDR1 and CDR2 from the germline V gene are MNHNS and SASEGT. The CDR3 extends over 14 amino acids. The trim removed 5 bases at V and 1 base at J, leaving 3 bases unmatched. CDR3 nucleotides: TGTGCCAGCAGTCGGACAGGGAGGAACACTGAAGCTTTCTTT. This gives the protein CASSRTGRNTEAFF.

The V and J genes are TRBV19 and TRBJ2-7, with a tentative D call TRBD2 (5 bases). V lost 3 bases, J lost 3 bases, and 9 bases lay in between. The CDR3 has 13 residues. The germline CDR1 and CDR2 sequences are LNHDA and SQIVND (reference sequence). The CDR3 DNA follows: TGTGCCAGTAGTATGGGTCGGGACTACGAGCAGTACTTC. Its translation is CASSMGRDYEQYF.

This clonotype was found many times. In nucleotides, the CDR3 is TGTGCCAGCAGTTGGACAGCTTTGGGATACGGGGAGCTGTTTTTT. This gives the protein CASSWTALGYGELFF. The V and J genes are TRBV28 and TRBJ2-2, with D tentatively TRBD1 (6 bases). The V gene lost 4 bases and the J gene lost 7 bases, with 16 bases spanning the gap. The germline V gene has CDR1 MDHEN and CDR2 SYDVKM. There are 15 residues in the CDR3.

This clonotype has ten or more counts. V and J are TRBV12-3 or TRBV12-4 and TRBJ1-1; D unresolved. The CDR3 consists of 16 residues. V lost 0 bases and J lost 1, with 12 bases in between. The CDR3 is CASSLAGGVGNTEAFF. The CDR3 bases are TGTGCCAGCAGTTTAGCGGGCGGAGTGGGGAACACTGAAGCTTTCTTT.

This clonotype was observed many times. The CDR3 DNA follows: TGTGCCAGCAGTTTATTAGGTGTGCGGGAGTCAGAGACCCAGTACTTC. It specifies CASSLLGVRESETQYF. The chain employs TRBV28 and TRBJ2-5; TRBD2 matches at 7 bases. This CDR3 region has 16 residues. CDR1 and CDR2 (germline): MDHEN, SYDVKM. Losses at the gene ends were 1 base for V and 4 bases for J; bases not matched to a gene: 9.

This clonotype was recorded many times. This sequence joins TRBV20-1 and TRBJ1-1; 10 bases are shared with TRBD1. The trim removed 3 bases at V and 4 bases at J, leaving 5 bases unmatched. CDR1 is DFQATT and CDR2 is SNEGSKA in the germline V gene (reference sequence). The CDR3 has 14 residues. The CDR3 DNA reads as TGCAGTGCTAGCCGGGACAGGGGATCCACTGAAGCTTTCTTT. Its translation is CSASRDRGSTEAFF.

On this clonotype: The CDR3 end shows no conserved phenylalanine or tryptophan, and so a read error is likely. The chain combines TRBV7-3 with TRBJ2-1; the match to TRBD2 covers 11 bases. CDR1 is SGHTA, CDR2 FQGTGA, per germline. V lost 2 bases to trimming and J lost 5 bases; unmatched junction nucleotides: 5. This CDR3 contains 16 residues. The DNA for the CDR3 is TGTGCCAGCAGCTTACGTACTAGCGGGAGTCACAATGAGCAGTTCTCC. It is translated as CASSLRTSGSHNEQFS.

Worth noting for this clonotype: This could be a read error, since a much larger clone is one nucleotide away. The chain couples TRBV20-1 to TRBJ2-3; D might be TRBD1 (5 bases). CDR1 is DFQATT, CDR2 SNEGSKA, per germline (reference sequence). There are 14 residues in the CDR3. This CDR3 reads CSARDVSTTDTRYF. CDR3 sequence (DNA): TGCAGTGCTAGAGATGTAAGCACGACAGATACGCGGTATTTT.

DNA for the CDR3: TGTGCCAGCAGCGCGGGATCAGGGGAGTATGGAGAGACCCAGTACTTC. Residues: CASSAGSGEYGETQYF. The chain uses TRBV9 and TRBJ2-5, with D possibly TRBD1 on 6 matching bases. Germline V gene sequence: CDR1 SGDLS, CDR2 YYNGEE. The CDR3 sequence is 16 residues long. V was trimmed by 3 bases and J by 4 bases, leaving 19 bases between them.

This clonotype has at least ten counts. The chain is built from TRBV20-1 and TRBJ2-5; D uncertain. The ends were cut back, 1 base at V and 5 bases at J, with 8 bases in the middle. Germline V lookup: CDR1 DFQATT, CDR2 SNEGSKA (reference sequence). The CDR3 is 12 amino acids. CDR3 region: CSARGASETQYF. In DNA form, the CDR3 reads TGCAGTGCTAGAGGTGCTTCGGAGACCCAGTACTTC.

The genes are TRBV5-1 and TRBJ1-2, with 8 bases fitting TRBD1. J was trimmed by 8 bases and V by 3 bases; bases with no gene match: 6. Germline loops: CDR1 SGHRS, CDR2 YFSETQ. The CDR3 sequence is 13 residues long. The CDR3 is CASSSDRVGGYTF. CDR3 nucleotide sequence: TGCGCCAGCAGCTCGGACAGGGTAGGAGGCTACACCTTC.

In the case of this clonotype: Just one base apart from a much larger clone, this may be a read error. J is TRBJ2-2 and V is TRBV7-3, with a tentative D call TRBD2 (5 bases). The germline gives CDR1 SGHTA, CDR2 FQGTGA. This CDR3 contains 14 residues. Here the CDR3 reads CASSLSGQTGEPFF. For the CDR3, the DNA is TGTGCCAGCAGCTTAAGTGGTCAGACCGGGGAGCCGTTTTTT.

This clonotype was counted ten times or more. V usage is TRBV4-3 and J usage is TRBJ2-5; TRBD2 matches 9 bases. CDR1 LGHNA and CDR2 YSLEER come from the germline V gene. The length of the CDR3 is 15 residues. Unmatched junction bases numbered 7, after V lost 3 bases and J lost 5 bases. CDR3 in amino acids: CASSHQAGGGETQYF. In nucleotides, the CDR3 is TGCGCCAGCAGCCATCAAGCGGGAGGAGGGGAGACCCAGTACTTC.

This clonotype came up many times. The gene calls are TRBV20-1 and TRBJ2-7; 8 bases agree with TRBD2. J was trimmed by 2 bases and V by 0 bases; bases with no gene match: 3. The CDR3 is made up of 14 amino acids. Germline lookup yields CDR1 DFQATT and CDR2 SNEGSKA (reference sequence). The CDR3 protein is CSARDAGGTYEQYF. The CDR3 bases are TGCAGTGCTAGAGACGCGGGAGGTACCTACGAGCAGTACTTC.

This clonotype showed up just a few times. V usage is TRBV27 and J usage is TRBJ2-7; D call uncertain. Germline V gene sequence: CDR1 MNHEY, CDR2 SMNVEV (reference sequence). The CDR3 loop spans 13 amino acids. Trimming took 4 bases from V and 6 from J, leaving 13 bases between them. In nucleotides, the CDR3 is TGTGCCAGCAGTTATTTAGTGGGGTCCGAGCAGTACTTC. Amino acids: CASSYLVGSEQYF.

Ten or more counts support this clonotype. This chain links TRBV2 with TRBJ2-1; tentatively, D is TRBD1 (6 bases). Trimming took off 2 bases at V and 7 bases at J, with 12 bases between the two ends. The germline V gene has CDR1 SNHLY and CDR2 FYNNEI. The CDR3 covers 14 residues. CDR3 residues: CASSENRVENEQFF. The CDR3 DNA reads as TGTGCCAGCAGTGAAAACAGGGTTGAGAATGAGCAGTTCTTC.

V and J are TRBV6-5 and TRBJ1-5, with D unresolved. The CDR3 sequence is 16 residues long. V shed 0 bases and J shed 0 bases, with 9 bases lying between them. Germline CDR1 reads MNHEY; CDR2 reads SVGAGI. The CDR3 loop is CASSYSSTNSNQPQHF. In DNA form, the CDR3 reads TGTGCCAGCAGTTACTCGAGCACCAATAGCAATCAGCCCCAGCATTTT.

This clonotype was recorded a few times. This rearrangement joins TRBV24-1 to TRBJ2-3; 12 nucleotides align to TRBD2. Trimming at V came to 3 bases and at J to 4 bases, leaving 4 bases not matched to a gene. Germline CDR1 and CDR2: KGHDR and SFDVKD. This CDR3 is built from 16 residues. CDR3 nucleotide sequence: TGTGCCACCAGTGATAAAACTAGCGGGAGGTCAGATACGCAGTATTTT. It encodes CATSDKTSGRSDTQYF.